The clone carrying this T cell receptor (beta chain) has only one observation. The sample belongs to a study of blood T cells in healthy people across ages. PCR was performed a second time for about 6 to 12 cycles using a sample-barcoded 5' primer and a J-beta primer mix. Tagging of each cDNA molecule was performed by a template-switch adaptor with 12 random nucleotides. TCRdb ran MiXCR on the 5' RACE reads and lists one entry per CDR3 protein. The sample holds about 1.8 million distinct CDR3 sequences, roughly 49% seen once. The germline V gene has CDR1 MDHEN and CDR2 SYDVKM. V was cut by 3 bases and J by 7 bases, with 13 bases left in between. The CDR3 is 14 amino acids.

V is TRBV28 and J is TRBJ2-1; D could derive from TRBD1 or TRBD2 (5 bases each). The receptor was isolated from a middle-aged woman in good health. The specimen sequenced was blood. CDR3 DNA: TGTGCCAGCAGTTTCTCGGGACGTATAAATGAGCAGTTCTTC. Its translation is CASSFSGRINEQFF.